This T cell receptor (beta chain) comes out of a study of T cells in Graves' hyperthyroidism and ophthalmopathy. TCR beta CDR3 regions were amplified from RNA. First-round RT-PCR with HTBI primers amplified the TCR CDR3 region. TCRdb analysed the multiplex PCR reads with MiXCR anew, one entry per CDR3 protein. This table holds hundreds of thousands of distinct CDR3 sequences, around 15% found once. Sequencing was performed on blood. The TCR sequence derives from a man aged 18 to 30 with Graves' ophthalmopathy.

For the CDR3, the DNA is TGCGCCAGCAGCCATCTCAGGGGAGGAGATGAAAAACTGTTTTTT. Protein product: CASSHLRGGDEKLFF. The chain is built from TRBV4-1 and TRBJ1-4; D perhaps matches TRBD1 (6 bases). The CDR3 has 15 residues. Germline CDR1 and CDR2: MGHRA and YSYEKL. With 3 bases removed from V and 6 bases from J, the gap between germline ends came to 14 bases.